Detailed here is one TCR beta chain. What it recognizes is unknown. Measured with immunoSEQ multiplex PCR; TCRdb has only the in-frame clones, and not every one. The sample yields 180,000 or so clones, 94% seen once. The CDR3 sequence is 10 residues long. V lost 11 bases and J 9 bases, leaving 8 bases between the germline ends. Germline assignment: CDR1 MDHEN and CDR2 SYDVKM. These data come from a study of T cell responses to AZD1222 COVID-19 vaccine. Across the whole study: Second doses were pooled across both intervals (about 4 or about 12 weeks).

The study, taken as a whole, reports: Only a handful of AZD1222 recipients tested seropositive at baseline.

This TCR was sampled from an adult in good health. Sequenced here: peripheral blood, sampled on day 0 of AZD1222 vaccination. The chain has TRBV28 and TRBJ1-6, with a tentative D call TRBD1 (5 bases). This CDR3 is CAGGTSPLHF. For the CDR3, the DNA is TGTGCCGGAGGGACTTCACCCCTCCACTTT.